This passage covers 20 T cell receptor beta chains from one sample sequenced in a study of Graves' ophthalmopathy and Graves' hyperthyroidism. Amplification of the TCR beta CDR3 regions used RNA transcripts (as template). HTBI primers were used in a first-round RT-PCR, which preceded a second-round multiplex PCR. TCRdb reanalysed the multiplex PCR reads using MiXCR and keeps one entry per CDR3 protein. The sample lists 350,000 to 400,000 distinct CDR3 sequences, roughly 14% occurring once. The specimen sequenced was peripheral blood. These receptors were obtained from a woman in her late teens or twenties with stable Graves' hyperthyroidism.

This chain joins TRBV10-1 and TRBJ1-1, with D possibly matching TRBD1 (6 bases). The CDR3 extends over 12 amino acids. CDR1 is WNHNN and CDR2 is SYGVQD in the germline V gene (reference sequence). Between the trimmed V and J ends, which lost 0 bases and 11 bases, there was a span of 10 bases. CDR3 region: CASSESRGRAFF. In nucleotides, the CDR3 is TGCGCCAGCAGTGAGTCCAGGGGTAGGGCTTTCTTT.

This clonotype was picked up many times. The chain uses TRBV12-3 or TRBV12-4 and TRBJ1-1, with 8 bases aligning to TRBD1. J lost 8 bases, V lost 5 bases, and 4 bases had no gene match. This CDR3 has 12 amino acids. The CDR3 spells CASSLRGQEAFF. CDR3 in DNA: TGTGCCAGCAGTCTCAGGGGGCAGGAAGCTTTCTTT.

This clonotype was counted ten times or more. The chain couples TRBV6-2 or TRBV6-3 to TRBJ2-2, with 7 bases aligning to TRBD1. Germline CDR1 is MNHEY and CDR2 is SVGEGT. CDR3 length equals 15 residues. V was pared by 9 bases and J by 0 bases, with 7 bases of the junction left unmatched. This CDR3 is CASTGTDPNTGELFF. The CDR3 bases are TGTGCCAGTACGGGGACAGATCCGAACACCGGGGAGCTGTTTTTT.

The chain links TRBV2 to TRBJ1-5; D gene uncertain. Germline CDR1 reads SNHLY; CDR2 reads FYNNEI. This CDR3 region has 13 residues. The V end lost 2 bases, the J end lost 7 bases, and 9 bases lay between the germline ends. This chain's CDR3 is CASSESGIQPQHF. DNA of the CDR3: TGTGCCAGCAGTGAATCCGGGATCCAGCCCCAGCATTTT.

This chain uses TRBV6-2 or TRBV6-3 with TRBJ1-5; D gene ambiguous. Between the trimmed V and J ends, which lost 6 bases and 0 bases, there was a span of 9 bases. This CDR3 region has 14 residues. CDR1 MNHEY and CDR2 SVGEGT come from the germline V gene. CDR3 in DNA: TGTGCCAGCAGCGAGATGATTAGCAATCAGCCCCAGCATTTT. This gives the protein CASSEMISNQPQHF.

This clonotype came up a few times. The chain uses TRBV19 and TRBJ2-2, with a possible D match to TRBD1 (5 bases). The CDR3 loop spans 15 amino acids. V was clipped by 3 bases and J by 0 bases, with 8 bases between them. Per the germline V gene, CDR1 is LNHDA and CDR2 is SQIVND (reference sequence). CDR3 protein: CASSIRTTNTGELFF. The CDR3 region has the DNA TGTGCCAGTAGTATTAGGACAACGAACACCGGGGAGCTGTTTTTT.

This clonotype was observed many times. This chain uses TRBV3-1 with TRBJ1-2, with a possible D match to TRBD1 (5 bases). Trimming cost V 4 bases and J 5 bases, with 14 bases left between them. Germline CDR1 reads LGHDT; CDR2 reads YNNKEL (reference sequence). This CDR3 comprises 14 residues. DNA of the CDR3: TGTGCCAGCAGCCGAGGGACGAAGGAGTATGGCTACACCTTC. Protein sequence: CASSRGTKEYGYTF. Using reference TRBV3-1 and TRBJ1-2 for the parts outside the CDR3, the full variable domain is DTAVSQTPKYLVTQMGNDKSIKCEQNLGHDTMYWYKQDSKKFLKIMFSYNNKELIINETVPNRFSPKSPDKAHLNLHINSLELGDSAVYFCASSRGTKEYGYTFGSGTRLTVV.

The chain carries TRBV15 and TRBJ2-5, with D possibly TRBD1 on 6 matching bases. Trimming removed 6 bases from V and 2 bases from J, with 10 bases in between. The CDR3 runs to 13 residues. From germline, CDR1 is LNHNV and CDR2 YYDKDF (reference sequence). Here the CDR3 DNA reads TGTGCCACCAGTCAGGGGAAACAAGAGACCCAGTACTTC. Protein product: CATSQGKQETQYF.

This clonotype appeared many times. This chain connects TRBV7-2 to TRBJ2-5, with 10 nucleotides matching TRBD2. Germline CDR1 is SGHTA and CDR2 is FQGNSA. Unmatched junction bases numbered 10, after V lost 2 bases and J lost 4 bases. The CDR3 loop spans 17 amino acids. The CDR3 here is CASSLMGLARIGETQYF. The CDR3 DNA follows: TGTGCCAGCAGCTTAATGGGACTAGCGAGAATAGGAGAGACCCAGTACTTC.

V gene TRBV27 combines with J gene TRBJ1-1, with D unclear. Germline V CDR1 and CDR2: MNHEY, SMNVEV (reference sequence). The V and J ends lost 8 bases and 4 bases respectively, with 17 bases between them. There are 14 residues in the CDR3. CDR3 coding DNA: TGTGCCAGCCGACCTGACCATCCAGTCACTGAAGCTTTCTTT. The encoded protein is CASRPDHPVTEAFF.

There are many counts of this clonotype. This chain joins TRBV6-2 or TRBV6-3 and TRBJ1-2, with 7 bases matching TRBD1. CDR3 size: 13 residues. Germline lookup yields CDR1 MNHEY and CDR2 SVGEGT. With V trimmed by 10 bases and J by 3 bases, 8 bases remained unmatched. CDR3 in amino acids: CAISRDSYYGYTF. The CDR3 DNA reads TGTGCCATCTCACGGGACAGCTACTATGGCTACACCTTC.

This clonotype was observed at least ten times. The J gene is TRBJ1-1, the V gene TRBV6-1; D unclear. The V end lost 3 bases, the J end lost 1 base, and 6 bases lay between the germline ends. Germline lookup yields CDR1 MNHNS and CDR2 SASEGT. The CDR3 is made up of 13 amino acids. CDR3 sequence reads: CASSESGNTEAFF. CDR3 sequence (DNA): TGTGCCAGCAGTGAGTCCGGGAACACTGAAGCTTTCTTT.

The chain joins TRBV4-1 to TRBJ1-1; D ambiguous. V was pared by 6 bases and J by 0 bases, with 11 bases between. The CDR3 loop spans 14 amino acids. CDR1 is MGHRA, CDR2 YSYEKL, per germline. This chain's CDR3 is CASRDILLNTEAFF. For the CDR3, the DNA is TGCGCCAGCAGAGATATACTGTTGAACACTGAAGCTTTCTTT.

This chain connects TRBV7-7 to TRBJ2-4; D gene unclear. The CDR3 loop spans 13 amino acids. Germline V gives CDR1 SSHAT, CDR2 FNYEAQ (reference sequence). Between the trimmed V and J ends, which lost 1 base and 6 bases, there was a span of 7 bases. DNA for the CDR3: TGTGCCAGCAGCTTAGGGACGGGAAACATTCAGTACTTC. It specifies CASSLGTGNIQYF.

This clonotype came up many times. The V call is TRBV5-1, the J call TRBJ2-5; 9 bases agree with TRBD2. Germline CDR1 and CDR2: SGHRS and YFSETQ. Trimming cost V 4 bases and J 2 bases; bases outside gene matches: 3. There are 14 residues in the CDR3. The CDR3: CASSQRGDQETQYF. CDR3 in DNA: TGCGCCAGCAGCCAGCGGGGGGATCAAGAGACCCAGTACTTC.

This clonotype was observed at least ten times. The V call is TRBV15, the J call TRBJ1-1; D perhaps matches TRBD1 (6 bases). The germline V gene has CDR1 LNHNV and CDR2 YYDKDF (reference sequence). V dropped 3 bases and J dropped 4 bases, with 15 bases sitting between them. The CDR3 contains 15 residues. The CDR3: CATSRGLRGTTEAFF. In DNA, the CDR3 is TGTGCCACCAGCAGGGGCCTTAGGGGGACCACTGAAGCTTTCTTT.

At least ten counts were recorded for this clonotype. The CDR3 nucleotides read TGTGCCAGCAGGAGTGGCGGGGGGGCTAACGAGCAGTACTTC. This translates into CASRSGGGANEQYF. The genes are TRBV7-9 and TRBJ2-7; TRBD2 agrees at 9 bases. The germline V gene has CDR1 SEHNR and CDR2 FQNEAQ (reference sequence). J lost 5 bases, V lost 6 bases, and 8 bases had no gene match. CDR3 length: 14 residues.

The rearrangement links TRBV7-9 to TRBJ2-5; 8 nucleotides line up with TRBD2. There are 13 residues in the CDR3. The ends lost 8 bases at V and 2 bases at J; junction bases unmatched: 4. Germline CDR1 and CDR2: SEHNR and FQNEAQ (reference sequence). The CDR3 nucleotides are TGTGCCAGCTTAGTAGCGGGGCAAGAGACCCAGTACTTC. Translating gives CASLVAGQETQYF.

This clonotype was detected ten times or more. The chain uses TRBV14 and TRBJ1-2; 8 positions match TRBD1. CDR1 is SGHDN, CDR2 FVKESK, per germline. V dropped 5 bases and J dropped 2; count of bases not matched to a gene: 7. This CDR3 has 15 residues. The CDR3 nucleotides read TGTGCCAGCAGCTATATGGGACAGGAAAACTATGGCTACACCTTC. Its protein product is CASSYMGQENYGYTF.

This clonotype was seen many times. The CDR3 sequence is CASSQGSTEAFF. The CDR3 nucleotides read TGTGCCAGTTCACAGGGGTCCACTGAAGCTTTCTTT. V gene TRBV19 combines with J gene TRBJ1-1, with 7 bases lining up with TRBD1. The CDR3 has 12 amino acids. J gave up 4 bases and V 8 bases, and 4 bases lay outside the gene matches. CDR1 and CDR2 (germline): LNHDA, SQIVND (reference sequence).